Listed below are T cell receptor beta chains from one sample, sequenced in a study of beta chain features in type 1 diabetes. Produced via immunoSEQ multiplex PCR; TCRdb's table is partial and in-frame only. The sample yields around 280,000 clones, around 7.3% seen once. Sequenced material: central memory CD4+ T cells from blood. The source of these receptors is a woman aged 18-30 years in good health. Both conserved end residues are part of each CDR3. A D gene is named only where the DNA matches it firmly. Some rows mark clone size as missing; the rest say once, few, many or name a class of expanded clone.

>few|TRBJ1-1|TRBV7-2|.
CASSVQGWSEAFF
TGTGCCAGCAGCGTACAGGGCTGGTCTGAAGCTTTCTTT
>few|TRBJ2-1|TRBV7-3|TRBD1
CASSSTGGPYNEQFF
TGTGCCAGCAGCTCGACAGGGGGCCCCTACAATGAGCAGTTCTTC
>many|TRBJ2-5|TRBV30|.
CAWSVVRGHRETQYF
TGTGCCTGGAGTGTGGTTAGGGGCCACCGGGAGACCCAGTACTTC
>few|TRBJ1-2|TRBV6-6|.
CASRGTGLDYGYTF
TGTGCCAGCCGCGGAACAGGGTTGGACTATGGCTACACCTTC
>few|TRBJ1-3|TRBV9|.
CASSRTVSSGNTIYF
TGTGCCAGCAGCCGAACAGTGAGCTCTGGAAACACCATATATTTT
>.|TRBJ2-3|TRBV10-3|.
CAISESVKTGTLQADTQYF
TGTGCCATCAGTGAGTCCGTGAAAACTGGGACCTTACAGGCAGATACGCAGTATTTT
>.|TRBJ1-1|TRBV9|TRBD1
CASSEDRDTEAFF
TGTGCCAGCAGCGAGGACAGGGACACTGAAGCTTTCTTT
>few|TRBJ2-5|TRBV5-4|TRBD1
CASSEGTGGAEETQYF
TGTGCCAGCAGCGAGGGGACAGGGGGCGCAGAAGAGACCCAGTACTTC
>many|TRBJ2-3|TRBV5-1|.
CASSLASGSDTQYF
TGCGCCAGCAGCTTGGCCAGTGGGAGCGATACGCAGTATTTT
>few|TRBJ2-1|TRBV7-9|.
CASSLIQIIPYNEQFF
TGTGCCAGCAGCTTAATCCAGATAATTCCCTACAATGAGCAGTTCTTC
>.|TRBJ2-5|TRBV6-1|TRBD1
CASRGQGAAGTQYF
TGTGCCAGCAGGGGACAGGGGGCAGCTGGGACCCAGTACTTC
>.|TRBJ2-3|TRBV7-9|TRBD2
CASSSLGGGAPDTQYF
TGTGCCAGCAGCTCACTCGGCGGGGGGGCCCCCGATACGCAGTATTTT
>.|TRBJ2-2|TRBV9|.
CASSLTDGRTLNTGELFF
TGTGCCAGCAGCCTCACCGACGGACGGACTCTGAACACCGGGGAGCTGTTTTTT
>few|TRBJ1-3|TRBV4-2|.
CASSQEGFSGNTIYF
TGTGCCAGCAGCCAAGAAGGGTTCTCTGGAAACACCATATATTTT
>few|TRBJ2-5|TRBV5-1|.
CASTQQGLGETQYF
TGCGCCAGCACCCAACAGGGTTTGGGAGAGACCCAGTACTTC
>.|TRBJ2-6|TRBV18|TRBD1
CASSPQTGGAGANVLTF
TGTGCCAGCTCACCTCAGACAGGGGGTGCTGGGGCCAACGTCCTGACTTTC
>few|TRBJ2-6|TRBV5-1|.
CASSPIAGANVLTF
TGCGCCAGCAGCCCTATAGCGGGGGCCAACGTCCTGACTTTC
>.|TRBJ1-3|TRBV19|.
CASRRTADSGNTIYF
TGTGCCAGTAGGCGGACTGCTGACTCTGGAAACACCATATATTTT
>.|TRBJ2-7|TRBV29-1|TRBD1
CSVETGQGAYEQYF
TGCAGCGTTGAGACGGGACAGGGGGCCTACGAGCAGTACTTC
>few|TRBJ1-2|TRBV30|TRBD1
CAWSVQGASGGYTF
TGTGCCTGGAGTGTACAGGGGGCATCGGGCGGCTACACCTTC
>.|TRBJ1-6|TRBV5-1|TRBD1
CASSLGTGRSDSPLHF
TGCGCCAGCAGTCTCGGGACAGGGAGGTCGGATTCACCCCTCCACTTT
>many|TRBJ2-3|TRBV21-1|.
CASSKRRLLADTQYF
TGTGCCAGCAGCAAACGCCGACTCCTAGCAGATACGCAGTATTTT
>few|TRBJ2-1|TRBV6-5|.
CASRNPGSSYNEQFF
TGTGCCAGCAGAAACCCGGGGAGCTCCTACAATGAGCAGTTCTTC
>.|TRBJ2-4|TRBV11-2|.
CASSLDLATRTKNIQYF
TGTGCCAGCAGCTTAGATCTGGCAACCCGCACCAAAAACATTCAGTACTTC
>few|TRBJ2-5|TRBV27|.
CASSLMDGPSRETQYF
TGTGCCAGCAGTCTAATGGACGGGCCATCTCGAGAGACCCAGTACTTC
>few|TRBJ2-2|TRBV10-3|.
CAITRWFILFTGELFF
TGTGCCATCACGAGGTGGTTCATTCTGTTCACCGGGGAGCTGTTTTTT
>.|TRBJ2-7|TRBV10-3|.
CAISDMTMGSYEQYF
TGTGCCATCAGTGATATGACGATGGGCTCCTACGAGCAGTACTTC
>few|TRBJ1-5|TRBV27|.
CASMQGFLSNQPQHF
TGTGCCAGCATGCAGGGCTTCCTTAGCAATCAGCCCCAGCATTTT
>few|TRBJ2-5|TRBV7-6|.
CASSLGERTQYF
TGTGCCAGCAGCTTAGGGGAGCGGACCCAGTACTTC
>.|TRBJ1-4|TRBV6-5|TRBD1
CASRGTGFEKLFF
TGTGCCAGCAGAGGGACAGGGTTCGAAAAACTGTTTTTT
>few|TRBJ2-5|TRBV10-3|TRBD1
CAISEGTGVPETQYF
TGTGCCATCAGCGAAGGGACAGGGGTTCCGGAGACCCAGTACTTC
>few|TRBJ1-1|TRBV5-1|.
CASKEGENTEAFF
TGCGCCAGCAAGGAGGGAGAAAACACTGAAGCTTTCTTT
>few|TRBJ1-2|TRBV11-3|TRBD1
CASSLDLAGGNGYTF
TGTGCCAGCAGCTTAGATCTTGCAGGGGGCAACGGCTACACCTTC
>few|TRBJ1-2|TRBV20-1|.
CSAGTTYGYTF
TGCAGTGCTGGGACCACCTATGGCTACACCTTC
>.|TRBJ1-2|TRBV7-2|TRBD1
CASSLRQGTTYGYTF
TGTGCCAGCAGCTTGCGACAGGGAACCACTTACGGCTACACCTTC
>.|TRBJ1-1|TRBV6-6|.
CASSYDGGRGNTEAFF
TGTGCCAGCAGTTACGACGGGGGCAGGGGGAACACTGAAGCTTTCTTT
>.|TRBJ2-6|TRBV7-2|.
CASSLSSVGANVLTF
TGTGCCAGCAGCTTATCTAGCGTAGGGGCCAACGTCCTGACTTTC
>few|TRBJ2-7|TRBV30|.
CAWSVDLPNEQYF
TGTGCCTGGAGTGTAGACCTACCCAACGAGCAGTACTTC
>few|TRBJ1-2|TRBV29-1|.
CSVRDGTARGYTF
TGCAGCGTTAGGGACGGGACGGCGAGGGGCTACACCTTC
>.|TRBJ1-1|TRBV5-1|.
CARPGTGNTEAFF
TGCGCCAGACCAGGGACCGGGAACACTGAAGCTTTCTTT
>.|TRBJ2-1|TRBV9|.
CASSPNSVDSYNEQFF
TGTGCCAGCAGCCCCAACTCCGTGGACTCCTACAATGAGCAGTTCTTC
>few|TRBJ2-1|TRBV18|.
CASSQQGWGNEQFF
TGTGCCAGCTCGCAGCAGGGATGGGGCAATGAGCAGTTCTTC
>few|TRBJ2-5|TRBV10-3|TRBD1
CAIGQGAGETQYF
TGTGCCATCGGACAGGGGGCGGGAGAGACCCAGTACTTC
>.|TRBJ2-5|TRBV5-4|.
CASSSQGGPETQYF
TGTGCCAGCAGCTCCCAGGGGGGCCCAGAGACCCAGTACTTC
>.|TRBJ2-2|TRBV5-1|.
CASSSAGTGELFF
TGCGCCAGCAGCTCGGCGGGCACCGGGGAGCTGTTTTTT
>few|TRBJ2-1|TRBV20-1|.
CSARANEQFF
TGCAGTGCTAGGGCCAATGAGCAGTTCTTC
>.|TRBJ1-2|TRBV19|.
CASSVYRDGYTF
TGTGCCAGTAGTGTATACAGGGACGGCTACACCTTC
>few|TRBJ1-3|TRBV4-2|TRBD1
CASSQGPGTDYSGNTIYF
TGTGCCAGCAGCCAAGGCCCTGGGACAGACTACTCTGGAAACACCATATATTTT
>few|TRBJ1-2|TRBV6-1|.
CASSEEEGSGYTF
TGTGCCAGCAGTGAAGAAGAGGGGTCCGGCTACACCTTC